This T cell receptor (beta chain) was recovered during a study of somatic mutations in cytotoxic T cells in rheumatoid arthritis. Study results and limitations: Nobody adjusted the slight TRBV07 underrepresentation in rheumatoid arthritis patients for multiple comparisons. Age was associated with higher CD8+ clonality in rheumatoid arthritis patients, not in healthy controls.

Libraries were prepared by immunoSEQ multiplex PCR; TCRdb keeps only in-frame clonotypes and omits some of them. The sample lists over 15,000 clones; about 83% were seen once. This clone appeared a few times. Its target is not known. The CDR3 covers 14 residues. V lost 0 bases, J lost 2 bases, and 7 bases lay in between. CDR1 LGHNA and CDR2 YNFKEQ come from the germline V gene. The source material was CD8+ T cells sorted from blood. The chain recombines TRBV4-2 with TRBJ1-2; D ambiguous. The sequence came from a man aged 18 to 35 with rheumatoid arthritis. The CDR3 DNA reads TGTGCCAGCAGCCAAGAGGAGGTGAACTATGGCTACACCTTC. Protein: CASSQEEVNYGYTF.